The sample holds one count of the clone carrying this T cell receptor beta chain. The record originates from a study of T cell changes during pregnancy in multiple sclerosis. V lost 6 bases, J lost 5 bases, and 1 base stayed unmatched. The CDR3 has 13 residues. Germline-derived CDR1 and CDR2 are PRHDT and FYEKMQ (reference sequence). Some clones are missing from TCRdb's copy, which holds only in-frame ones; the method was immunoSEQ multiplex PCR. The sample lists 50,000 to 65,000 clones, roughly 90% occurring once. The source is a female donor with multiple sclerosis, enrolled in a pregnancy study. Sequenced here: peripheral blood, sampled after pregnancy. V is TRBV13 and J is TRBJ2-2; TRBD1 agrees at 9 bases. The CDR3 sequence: CASRGTGTGELFF. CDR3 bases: TGTGCCAGCAGAGGGACAGGGACCGGGGAGCTGTTTTTT.